This is a list of T cell receptor beta chains from one sample in a study of human T cells and chemical hapten exposure. TCRdb independently ran MiXCR on the RACE reads; one entry per CDR3 protein. The sample consists of roughly 380,000 distinct CDR3 sequences, 4.5% to 5.5% of them appearing once. Sample: whole blood, taken in connection with sensitization to the hapten diphenylcyclopropenone (DPC). The receptors here all came from a woman in her fifties or sixties with alopecia areata. Some clones in this sample may be carry-over from other donors' samples. The CDR3 runs from the conserved cysteine through the conserved F or W. Each record gives: V gene, clone size, J gene, CDR3 protein. Where a row states a size, it is once, few, many or the class of an expanded clone; other rows omit it.

TRBV27	few	TRBJ1-2	CASSLGRAEYGYTF
TRBV29-1	many	TRBJ2-5	CSAKPTSGAGSGLETQYF
TRBV21-1	many	TRBJ1-2	CASSNNGKNYGYTF
TRBV20-1	many	TRBJ2-3	CSASPSRLAGDTDTQYF
TRBV6-5	NA	TRBJ2-3	CASSYSAEADTQYF
TRBV28	many	TRBJ1-3	CASSSFMEPSGNTIYF
TRBV6-2/TRBV6-3	many	TRBJ2-3	CASSSQTVAGAKTDTQYF
TRBV13	many	TRBJ1-4	CASSSGTGEEKLFF
TRBV7-9	NA	TRBJ2-5	CASRGVVAGGPTETQYF
TRBV28	many	TRBJ1-5	CASNAGHSNQPQHF
TRBV5-1	NA	TRBJ2-5	CASSLRTGDQETQYF
TRBV7-8	NA	TRBJ1-5	CASSSLDRAPQHF
TRBV6-1	many	TRBJ2-5	CASSILQTQQETQYF
TRBV7-6	NA	TRBJ2-1	CASSTRGRAEQFF
TRBV6-2/TRBV6-3	many	TRBJ2-1	CASRPGQGTYNEQFF
TRBV6-1	few	TRBJ2-1	CASSRTELFGDRQFF
TRBV6-5	many	TRBJ1-1	CATHPTRGVVVEAFF
TRBV29-1	NA	TRBJ1-4	CSVAGPETSVNEKLFF
TRBV2	many	TRBJ2-1	CASSSAGGNEQFF
TRBV3-1	many	TRBJ2-3	CASSQPTTDTQYF
TRBV6-5	NA	TRBJ2-7	CASTPGLNYEQYF
TRBV6-6	few	TRBJ1-2	CASSPLDRNYGYTF
TRBV5-1	NA	TRBJ2-7	CASSFRQGRQYF
TRBV6-5	NA	TRBJ2-5	CASSYGQGPTETQYF
TRBV6-2/TRBV6-3	few	TRBJ2-7	CASSYSSGRMYEQYF
TRBV5-1	many	TRBJ2-1	CASSLQRPSYNEQFF
TRBV9	few	TRBJ2-1	CASSPRGHYNEQFF
TRBV2	NA	TRBJ1-2	CASIGGTGGVFGYTF
TRBV4-1	many	TRBJ2-3	CASSQLLAGRIDTQYF
TRBV24-1	NA	TRBJ2-1	CATGDGLYNEQFF
TRBV5-1	few	TRBJ1-5	CASSLGSQGGQPQHF
TRBV6-5	NA	TRBJ2-3	CASLIRAGATADTQYF
TRBV11-2	many	TRBJ2-7	CASSPKKDRGRYEQYF
TRBV20-1	NA	TRBJ2-1	CSASGRRSLAGKVDEQFF
TRBV10-3	few	TRBJ1-1	CAIRNRDTEAFF
TRBV3-1	few	TRBJ2-3	CASSPDQVRPVGDTQYF
TRBV5-1	many	TRBJ1-2	CASSLGQGNYGYTF
TRBV20-1	NA	TRBJ1-5	CSASSPVGNQPQHF
TRBV9	few	TRBJ1-4	CASSFRQSTNEKLFF
TRBV7-8	NA	TRBJ2-7	CASSPAPGYEQYF
TRBV12-3/TRBV12-4	few	TRBJ1-5	CASSLALGQPQHF
TRBV6-2/TRBV6-3	NA	TRBJ1-1	CASSYEKGGLNTEAFF
TRBV2	many	TRBJ2-1	CASSRLADLSYNEQFF
TRBV24-1	NA	TRBJ2-5	CATSQPSGVQETQYF
TRBV27	few	TRBJ2-1	CASSLTRTTYNEQFF
TRBV18	NA	TRBJ1-1	CASSPKAGGVGTEAFF
TRBV6-5	few	TRBJ1-1	CASSVGAMNTEAFF
TRBV7-2	many	TRBJ2-5	CASSLEGPRTQYF
TRBV7-2	NA	TRBJ2-1	CASSLRRNNEQFF
TRBV11-2	many	TRBJ2-3	CASSSGTGPDTQYF
TRBV20-1	few	TRBJ2-3	CSAQSGLTIGDTQYF
TRBV2	NA	TRBJ1-5	CASSEATSAQHF
TRBV28	many	TRBJ2-5	CASSSGTSGRALETQYF
TRBV2	NA	TRBJ2-7	CASSEARGGSYEQYF
TRBV13	many	TRBJ1-1	CASSPEPTEAFF